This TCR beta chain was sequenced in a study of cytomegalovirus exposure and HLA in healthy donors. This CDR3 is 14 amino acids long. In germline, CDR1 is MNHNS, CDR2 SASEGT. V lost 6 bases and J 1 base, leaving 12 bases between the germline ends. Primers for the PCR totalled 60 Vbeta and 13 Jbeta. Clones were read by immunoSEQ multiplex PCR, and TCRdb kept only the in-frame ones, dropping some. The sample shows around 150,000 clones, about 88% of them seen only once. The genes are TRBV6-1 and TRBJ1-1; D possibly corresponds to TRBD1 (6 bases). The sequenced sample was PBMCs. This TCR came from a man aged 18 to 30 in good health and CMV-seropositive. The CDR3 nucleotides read TGTGCCAGCAGGACCGGGACAAGGAACACTGAAGCTTTCTTT. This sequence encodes CASRTGTRNTEAFF.